Listed below are T cell receptor beta chains from one sample, sequenced in a study of somatic mutations in cytotoxic T cells in rheumatoid arthritis. TCRdb keeps only in-frame clones here, not all; method: immunoSEQ multiplex PCR. The repertoire includes 6,000 to 7,000 clones, roughly 80% of them detected once, and about 40% sits in the top ten. The source material was CD8+ T cells sorted from blood. Receptors were obtained from a woman aged 60-75 years in good health. CDR3s include the opening cysteine and the closing phenylalanine or tryptophan. Fields, in order: J gene, D gene, V gene, clone size, CDR3 protein, CDR3 DNA. A D gene is named only where the DNA matches it firmly. Some rows mark clone size as missing; the rest say once, few, many or name a class of expanded clone.

j_gene: TRBJ2-7
d_gene: TRBD1
v_gene: TRBV28
abundance: NA
CDR3aa: CASSAGTGSYEQYF
CDR3nt: TGTGCCAGCAGTGCCGGGACAGGCTCCTACGAGCAGTACTTC

j_gene: TRBJ2-1
d_gene: NA
v_gene: TRBV11-2
abundance: NA
CDR3aa: CASNQAPGDEQFF
CDR3nt: TGTGCCAGCAACCAGGCTCCAGGGGACGAGCAGTTCTTC

j_gene: TRBJ1-2
d_gene: NA
v_gene: TRBV7-2
abundance: once
CDR3aa: CASSARSYGYTF
CDR3nt: TGTGCCAGCAGCGCCCGGTCCTATGGCTACACCTTC

j_gene: TRBJ2-1
d_gene: NA
v_gene: TRBV27
abundance: few
CDR3aa: CASSLLGAEQFF
CDR3nt: TGTGCCAGCAGTTTACTTGGGGCTGAGCAGTTCTTC

j_gene: TRBJ2-1
d_gene: TRBD2
v_gene: TRBV7-3
abundance: NA
CDR3aa: CASSAPGTSFYNEQFF
CDR3nt: TGTGCCAGCAGCGCCCCCGGGACTAGCTTCTACAATGAGCAGTTCTTC

j_gene: TRBJ2-5
d_gene: NA
v_gene: TRBV4-1
abundance: few
CDR3aa: CASSQDLTGPETQYF
CDR3nt: TGCGCCAGCAGCCAAGATTTAACAGGGCCAGAGACCCAGTACTTC

j_gene: TRBJ1-1
d_gene: TRBD1
v_gene: TRBV2
abundance: NA
CDR3aa: CASSDRGRNTEAFF
CDR3nt: TGTGCCAGCAGTGACAGGGGGAGGAACACTGAAGCTTTCTTT

j_gene: TRBJ1-2
d_gene: NA
v_gene: TRBV29-1
abundance: few
CDR3aa: CSVDGQDFLYGYTF
CDR3nt: TGCAGCGTTGACGGACAAGATTTTCTGTATGGCTACACCTTC

j_gene: TRBJ2-1
d_gene: TRBD2
v_gene: TRBV4-1
abundance: large
CDR3aa: CASSLTSGGYNEQFF
CDR3nt: TGCGCCAGCAGCCTGACTAGCGGGGGGTACAATGAGCAGTTCTTC

j_gene: TRBJ2-4
d_gene: NA
v_gene: TRBV27
abundance: NA
CDR3aa: CASSFNSFSKNIQYF
CDR3nt: TGTGCCAGCAGTTTCAACAGCTTCTCCAAAAACATTCAGTACTTC

j_gene: TRBJ2-7
d_gene: NA
v_gene: TRBV28
abundance: NA
CDR3aa: CASSFGGPLREQYF
CDR3nt: TGTGCCAGCAGTTTCGGGGGACCTCTTAGGGAGCAGTACTTC

j_gene: TRBJ2-1
d_gene: NA
v_gene: TRBV9
abundance: NA
CDR3aa: CASSPNLVGGEQFF
CDR3nt: TGTGCCAGCAGCCCTAATCTAGTGGGGGGTGAGCAGTTCTTC

j_gene: TRBJ2-7
d_gene: TRBD1
v_gene: TRBV7-6
abundance: once
CDR3aa: CASSPGTGERDEQYF
CDR3nt: TGTGCCAGCAGCCCAGGGACAGGGGAGCGGGACGAGCAGTACTTC

j_gene: TRBJ1-1
d_gene: TRBD1
v_gene: TRBV27
abundance: few
CDR3aa: CASKGQGVDADTEAFF
CDR3nt: TGTGCCAGCAAGGGACAGGGGGTGGATGCGGACACTGAAGCTTTCTTT

j_gene: TRBJ1-1
d_gene: NA
v_gene: TRBV7-9
abundance: NA
CDR3aa: CASSPPRGNEAFF
CDR3nt: TGTGCCAGCAGCCCTCCGCGGGGGAATGAAGCTTTCTTT

j_gene: TRBJ2-7
d_gene: NA
v_gene: TRBV2
abundance: NA
CDR3aa: CASSPEGREVRYEQYF
CDR3nt: TGTGCCAGCAGTCCAGAAGGCAGGGAGGTTAGGTACGAGCAGTACTTC

j_gene: TRBJ2-7
d_gene: NA
v_gene: TRBV7-9
abundance: NA
CDR3aa: CASSPGGVYEQYF
CDR3nt: TGTGCCAGCAGCCCGGGTGGTGTTTACGAGCAGTACTTC

j_gene: TRBJ2-3
d_gene: NA
v_gene: TRBV11-3
abundance: NA
CDR3aa: CASSPSGASGTDTQYF
CDR3nt: TGTGCCAGCAGCCCATCCGGAGCTAGCGGCACAGATACGCAGTATTTT

j_gene: TRBJ2-3
d_gene: NA
v_gene: TRBV28
abundance: NA
CDR3aa: CASCSGSSTDTQYF
CDR3nt: TGTGCCAGCTGTAGCGGCTCTAGCACAGATACGCAGTATTTT

j_gene: TRBJ2-6
d_gene: NA
v_gene: TRBV6-5
abundance: NA
CDR3aa: CASSYSDTSGANVLTF
CDR3nt: TGTGCCAGCAGTTACTCAGACACGTCTGGGGCCAACGTCCTGACTTTC

j_gene: TRBJ2-7
d_gene: TRBD2
v_gene: TRBV4-3
abundance: NA
CDR3aa: CASSPGTSATYEQYF
CDR3nt: TGCGCCAGCAGCCCTGGGACTAGCGCTACCTACGAGCAGTACTTC

j_gene: TRBJ1-4
d_gene: NA
v_gene: TRBV6-1
abundance: NA
CDR3aa: CASSGRAGGMEKLFF
CDR3nt: TGTGCCAGCAGTGGCAGGGCGGGGGGGATGGAAAAACTGTTTTTT

j_gene: TRBJ2-7
d_gene: TRBD2
v_gene: TRBV9
abundance: NA
CDR3aa: CASSVDSGSYEQYF
CDR3nt: TGTGCCAGCAGCGTAGATAGCGGGAGTTACGAGCAGTACTTC

j_gene: TRBJ2-7
d_gene: TRBD1
v_gene: TRBV28
abundance: once
CDR3aa: CASSLGDRVSYEQYF
CDR3nt: TGTGCCAGCAGTTTGGGGGACAGGGTATCCTACGAGCAGTACTTC

j_gene: TRBJ2-5
d_gene: TRBD1
v_gene: TRBV5-1
abundance: NA
CDR3aa: CASSLGDRFPETQYF
CDR3nt: TGCGCCAGCAGCTTGGGGGACAGGTTTCCAGAGACCCAGTACTTC

j_gene: TRBJ2-5
d_gene: TRBD1
v_gene: TRBV5-6
abundance: NA
CDR3aa: CASSLDRGETQYF
CDR3nt: TGTGCCAGCAGCTTGGACAGGGGAGAGACCCAGTACTTC

j_gene: TRBJ1-5
d_gene: TRBD1
v_gene: TRBV5-6
abundance: NA
CDR3aa: CASMTGGPGASNQPQHF
CDR3nt: TGTGCCAGCATGACAGGGGGGCCCGGGGCTAGCAATCAGCCCCAGCATTTT

j_gene: TRBJ1-2
d_gene: NA
v_gene: TRBV4-3
abundance: NA
CDR3aa: CASSGGGYGYTF
CDR3nt: TGCGCCAGCAGCGGGGGAGGCTATGGCTACACCTTC

j_gene: TRBJ2-3
d_gene: NA
v_gene: TRBV14
abundance: NA
CDR3aa: CASSPHASPSATDTQYF
CDR3nt: TGTGCCAGCAGCCCTCATGCAAGCCCCAGCGCCACAGATACGCAGTATTTT

j_gene: TRBJ2-3
d_gene: NA
v_gene: TRBV28
abundance: NA
CDR3aa: CASSFLGGGTDTQYF
CDR3nt: TGTGCCAGCAGTTTTTTGGGGGGAGGCACAGATACGCAGTATTTT

j_gene: TRBJ1-1
d_gene: NA
v_gene: TRBV7-3
abundance: NA
CDR3aa: CASSLITNALRVF
CDR3nt: TGTGCCAGCAGCTTAATCACTAACGCACTCAGGGTCTTT